The T cell receptor (beta chain) described here comes from a study of T-cell memory formation after mild COVID-19. Study summary: TCR clusters were mostly confined to one donor each.

MiXCR, applied by TCRdb to the 5' RACE reads, yields one record per CDR3 protein. The sample lists 390,000 or so distinct CDR3 sequences, about 15% occurring once. This CDR3 is 16 amino acids long. The V gene end was trimmed by 4 bases and the J gene end by 2 bases; junction bases not matched to a gene: 9. The sample was PBMCs or a T cell subset sorted from them (not recorded which). This sequence joins TRBV12-3 or TRBV12-4 and TRBJ2-7, with 9 bases lining up with TRBD1. This receptor was identified in a man in his late teens or twenties who had mild COVID-19 (a few samples of this study predate the infection). Cell type and time point are not known. CDR3 bases: TGTGCCAGCAGTTCAGGGTGGGGGACAGGGACCTACGAGCAGTACTTC. This sequence encodes CASSSGWGTGTYEQYF.